The present T cell receptor beta chain was sequenced within a study of post-analysis software for immune sequencing data. Regarding the study as a whole: Relative to controls, patients with multiple sclerosis showed significantly lower normalized Chao1 diversity. Samples from one preparation batch, clustered by F measure, grouped strongly together.

Comment on this clonotype: Its specificity is not known.

Each TCR beta cDNA library carried unique molecular identifiers. Between about 0.95 and 11 million T cells gave rise to roughly 0.5 million cDNA molecules. TCRdb fed the PCR reads into MiXCR, producing one record per CDR3 protein. This table has hundreds of thousands of distinct CDR3 sequences, 25% to 30% appearing once. The sequence came from a girl between 5 and 17 years old with multiple sclerosis. Sequencing used blood.

CDR3 sequence: CASSSQGPRAVETQYF. CDR3 DNA sequence: TGCGCCAGCAGCTCACAGGGGCCACGGGCAGTGGAGACCCAGTACTTC. This sequence joins TRBV5-1 and TRBJ2-5; 7 bases agree with TRBD1. Unmatched junction bases numbered 13, after V lost 3 bases and J lost 5 bases. Looked up from germline, CDR1 is SGHRS and CDR2 is YFSETQ. The CDR3 sequence is 16 residues long.